What follows are 20 T cell receptor beta chains derived from one specimen sequenced in a study of radiation and T cells in renal cell carcinoma. This sample's time point: baseline pretreatment blood. Treatment described: 15 Gy SBRT to primary tumor, nephrectomy 4 weeks later. Sequencing was performed with immunoSEQ multiplex PCR; in TCRdb, only in-frame clones are kept and a portion is missing. The sample has about 140,000 clones, less than 85% seen once. The specimen comprised blood, sampled from a patient whose treatment included radiotherapy and nephrectomy. These receptors were taken from a woman in her fifties or sixties with renal cell carcinoma.

This clone showed up just a few times. The chain links TRBV10-1 to TRBJ2-5; D remains unclear. Trimming removed 9 bases from V and 7 bases from J, with 15 bases in between. The CDR3 consists of 12 residues. Per the germline V gene, CDR1 is WNHNN and CDR2 is SYGVQD (reference sequence). Here the CDR3 DNA reads TGCGCCAGTAGCAGGAATTCTGGGACCCAGTACTTC. Protein sequence: CASSRNSGTQYF.

The chain couples TRBV6-4 to TRBJ1-6; no definite D call. The length of the CDR3 is 14 residues. Germline lookup yields CDR1 MRHNA and CDR2 SNTAGT. Deletions cut 7 bases from V and 0 bases from J, with 7 bases between. The CDR3 DNA reads as TGTGCCAGCACTGGAAGCTCCTATAATTCACCCCTCCACTTT. Amino acid sequence: CASTGSSYNSPLHF.

CDR3 DNA: TGCGCCAGCAGCTTGACCCCTTCCCCGACGCAGTATTTT. Protein product: CASSLTPSPTQYF. The chain has TRBV5-1 and TRBJ2-3; D is undetermined. V was shortened by 1 base and J by 9 bases, with 12 bases between the two germline ends. Germline V gene data show CDR1 as SGHRS and CDR2 as YFSETQ. The CDR3 is 13 residues long.

This clone appeared a few times. The chain combines TRBV18 with TRBJ1-1; 9 positions match TRBD1. CDR3 size: 12 residues. The ends lost 2 bases at V and 8 bases at J; junction bases unmatched: 0. Germline V gives CDR1 KGHSH, CDR2 LQKENI. The CDR3 here is CASSPGQGEAFF. The CDR3 region has the DNA TGTGCCAGCTCACCAGGACAGGGGGAAGCTTTCTTT.

The rearrangement uses TRBV6-5 and TRBJ2-7; the D gene is possibly TRBD1 (6 bases). Germline CDR1 is MNHEY and CDR2 is SVGAGI. Trimming took off 2 bases at V and 4 bases at J, with 12 bases between the two ends. The CDR3 consists of 14 residues. CDR3 loop: CASSYRQGPYEQYF. The CDR3 region has the DNA TGTGCCAGCAGTTACCGGCAGGGGCCTTACGAGCAGTACTTC.

The chain has TRBV4-1 and TRBJ2-5; D is perhaps TRBD2 (5 bases). Germline CDR1 and CDR2: MGHRA and YSYEKL. CDR3 length: 17 amino acids. V lost 0 bases and J 1 base, leaving 15 bases between the germline ends. The CDR3: CASSQDTRLPFQETQYF. Here the CDR3 DNA reads TGCGCCAGCAGCCAAGATACTAGACTCCCCTTCCAAGAGACCCAGTACTTC.

Remarks on this clone: A junction end diverges from the germline sequence, so it may reflect a read error. The rearrangement uses TRBV6-5 and TRBJ2-7, with 9 bases that match TRBD1. The CDR3 has 12 residues. Germline CDR1 is MNHEY and CDR2 is SVGAGI. For the CDR3, the DNA is TGTGCCAGCAGTTATCCGGGACAGGGACCCCATTTC. Translated, it gives CASSYPGQGPHF.

The rearrangement uses TRBV15 and TRBJ1-2; TRBD1 matches 8 bases. From germline, CDR1 is LNHNV and CDR2 YYDKDF (reference sequence). V was pared by 0 bases and J by 8 bases, with 8 bases of the junction left unmatched. The CDR3 contains 15 residues. DNA of the CDR3: TGTGCCACCAGCAGAGAATTGCAGGGGGCGGGCGGCTACACCTTC. It codes for CATSRELQGAGGYTF.

This clone was counted a few times. The chain links TRBV7-9 to TRBJ2-2; 9 nucleotides align to TRBD2. The CDR3 is 14 amino acids. Germline V gene data show CDR1 as SEHNR and CDR2 as FQNEAQ (reference sequence). V shed 4 bases, J shed 5 bases, and the junction held 2 bases outside the gene matches. CDR3 nucleotide sequence: TGTGCCAGCAGCTCTCTAGCGGGGACCGGGGAGCTGTTTTTT. Its translation is CASSSLAGTGELFF.

The rearrangement links TRBV2 to TRBJ1-4, with D possibly being TRBD1 (6 bases). V was trimmed by 10 bases and J by 6 bases, leaving 21 bases between them. This CDR3 is built from 15 residues. The germline V gene has CDR1 SNHLY and CDR2 FYNNEI. The chain's CDR3 is CAIPRLDSNDEKLFF. CDR3 coding DNA: TGTGCCATTCCCCGACTGGACAGTAATGATGAAAAACTGTTTTTT.

This chain connects TRBV6-1 to TRBJ1-2, with a possible D match to TRBD1 (5 bases). Trimming took off 3 bases at V and 13 bases at J, with 27 bases between the two ends. The CDR3 loop spans 16 amino acids. Germline CDR1 and CDR2: MNHNS and SASEGT. The CDR3 region is CASSDFYRASLIQGTF. CDR3 nucleotide sequence: TGTGCCAGCAGTGATTTTTATCGGGCAAGTTTGATTCAGGGCACCTTC.

This clone was seen a few times. The V gene is TRBV4-3, the J gene TRBJ2-4; a weak D match, TRBD2 (5 bases). Per the germline V gene, CDR1 is LGHNA and CDR2 is YSLEER. This CDR3 comprises 18 residues. With 0 bases removed from V and 0 bases from J, the gap between germline ends came to 15 bases. As DNA, the CDR3 is TGCGCCAGCAGCCAAGATACGGGGTACAGCCTAGCCAAAAACATTCAGTACTTC. Translating gives CASSQDTGYSLAKNIQYF.

V and J are TRBV7-2 and TRBJ1-5; 7 nucleotides match TRBD1. CDR1 is SGHTA, CDR2 FQGNSA, per germline. This CDR3 comprises 15 residues. The ends lost 5 bases at V and 0 bases at J; junction bases unmatched: 4. The DNA of the CDR3 is TGTGCCAGCAGCCCGGGACAGTATAGCAATCAGCCCCAGCATTTT. Translating gives CASSPGQYSNQPQHF.

The chain links TRBV2 to TRBJ2-7, with 9 positions matching TRBD2. The germline gives CDR1 SNHLY, CDR2 FYNNEI. CDR3 length: 14 residues. J was trimmed by 8 bases and V by 6 bases; bases with no gene match: 11. The CDR3 spells CASRGTGTSFKQYF. DNA of the CDR3: TGTGCCAGCAGGGGTACCGGGACTAGCTTTAAGCAGTACTTC.

The rearrangement uses TRBV4-3 and TRBJ2-7; 8 bases align to TRBD1. J lost 2 bases, V lost 0 bases, and 9 bases had no gene match. The length of the CDR3 is 17 residues. The germline CDR1 and CDR2 sequences are LGHNA and YSLEER. The CDR3 sequence: CASSQEWTGTLTYEQYF. The CDR3 bases are TGCGCCAGCAGCCAAGAATGGACAGGGACTTTGACCTACGAGCAGTACTTC.

The chain recombines TRBV5-6 with TRBJ2-7; the match to TRBD2 covers 8 bases. The CDR3 length is 13 residues. CDR1 and CDR2 (germline): SGHDT, YYEEEE. Trimming took 6 bases from V and 4 from J; bases not matched to a gene: 6. Written as DNA, the CDR3 is TGTGCCAGCATCCCCAGCGGGGGTTACGAGCAGTACTTC. This translates into CASIPSGGYEQYF.

The chain carries TRBV6-5 and TRBJ2-5; tentative D call: TRBD1 (5 bases). The germline V and J ends were trimmed by 2 bases and 5 bases, with 12 bases remaining between them. The CDR3 length is 14 residues. Germline V gives CDR1 MNHEY, CDR2 SVGAGI. In DNA, the CDR3 is TGTGCCAGCAGTTACGAAACAGGATGGGAGACCCAGTACTTC. It is translated as CASSYETGWETQYF.

This chain joins TRBV9 and TRBJ1-2; D is possibly TRBD1 (6 bases). V was trimmed by 3 bases and J by 4 bases, leaving 16 bases between them. The CDR3 spans 15 residues. Germline V lookup: CDR1 SGDLS, CDR2 YYNGEE. CDR3 coding DNA: TGTGCCAGCAGCGCCAGAACGACAGGCCTCTATGGCTACACCTTC. Its protein is CASSARTTGLYGYTF.

The V gene is TRBV29-1, the J gene TRBJ2-7; 7 bases agree with TRBD1. Germline lookup yields CDR1 SQVTM and CDR2 ANQGSEA. Germline trimming cut 6 bases from V and 3 bases from J; bases unmatched to any gene: 11. The CDR3 totals 14 residues. The CDR3 loop reads CSVADRDGFYEQYF. The CDR3 DNA reads as TGCAGCGTCGCTGACAGGGACGGCTTCTACGAGCAGTACTTC.

The rearrangement links TRBV7-6 to TRBJ1-4; weak D call: TRBD1 (5 bases). This CDR3 is 13 amino acids long. V was pared by 6 bases and J by 12 bases, with 17 bases between. Germline CDR1 SGHVS, CDR2 FNYEAQ. The CDR3 sequence: CASSSWEQGQLFF. The CDR3 coding sequence is TGTGCCAGCAGTTCTTGGGAGCAGGGACAACTGTTTTTT.